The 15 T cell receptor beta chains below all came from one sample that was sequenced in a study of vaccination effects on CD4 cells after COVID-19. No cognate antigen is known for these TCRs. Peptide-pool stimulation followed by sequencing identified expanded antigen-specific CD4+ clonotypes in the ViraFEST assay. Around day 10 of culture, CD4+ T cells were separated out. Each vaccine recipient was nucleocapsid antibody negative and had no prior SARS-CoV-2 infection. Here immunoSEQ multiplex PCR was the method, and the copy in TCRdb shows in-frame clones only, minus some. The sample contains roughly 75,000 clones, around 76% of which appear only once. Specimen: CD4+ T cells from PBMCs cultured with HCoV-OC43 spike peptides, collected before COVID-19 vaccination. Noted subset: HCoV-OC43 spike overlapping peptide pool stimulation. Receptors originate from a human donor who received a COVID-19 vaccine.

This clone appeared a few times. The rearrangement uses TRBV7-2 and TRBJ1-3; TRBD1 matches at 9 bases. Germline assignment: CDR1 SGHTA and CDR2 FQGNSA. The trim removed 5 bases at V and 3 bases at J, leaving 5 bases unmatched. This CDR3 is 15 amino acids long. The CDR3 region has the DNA TGTGCCAGCAGCGTTACAGGGGGCATTGGAAACACCATATATTTT. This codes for CASSVTGGIGNTIYF.

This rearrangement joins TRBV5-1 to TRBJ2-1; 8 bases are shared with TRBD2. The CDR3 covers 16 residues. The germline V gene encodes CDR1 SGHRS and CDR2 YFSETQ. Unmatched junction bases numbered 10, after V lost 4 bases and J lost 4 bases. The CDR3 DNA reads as TGCGCCAGCAGCGGCAGGACTAGCCCGATGTACAATGAGCAGTTCTTC. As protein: CASSGRTSPMYNEQFF.

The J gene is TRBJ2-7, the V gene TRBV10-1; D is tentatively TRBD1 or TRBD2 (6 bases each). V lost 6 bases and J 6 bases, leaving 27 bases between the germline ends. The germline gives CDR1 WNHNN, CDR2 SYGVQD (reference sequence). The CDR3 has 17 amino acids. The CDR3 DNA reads TGCGCCAGCAGGGCGGGGACATCGAGGCTCCTTCCTGGCGAGCAGTACGTC. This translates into CASRAGTSRLLPGEQYV.

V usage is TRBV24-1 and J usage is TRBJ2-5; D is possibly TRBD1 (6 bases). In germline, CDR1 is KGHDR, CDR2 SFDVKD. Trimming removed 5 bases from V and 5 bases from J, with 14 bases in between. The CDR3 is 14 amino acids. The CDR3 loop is CATSGGPRWETQYF. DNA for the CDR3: TGTGCCACCAGTGGGGGGCCGCGGTGGGAGACCCAGTACTTC.

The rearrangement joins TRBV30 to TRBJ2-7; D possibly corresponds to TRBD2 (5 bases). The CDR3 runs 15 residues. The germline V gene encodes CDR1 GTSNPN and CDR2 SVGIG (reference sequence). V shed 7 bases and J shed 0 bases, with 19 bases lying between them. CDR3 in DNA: TGTGCCTCCCGGAGGTACGGACTTAGCTCCTACGAGCAGTACGTC. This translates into CASRRYGLSSYEQYV.

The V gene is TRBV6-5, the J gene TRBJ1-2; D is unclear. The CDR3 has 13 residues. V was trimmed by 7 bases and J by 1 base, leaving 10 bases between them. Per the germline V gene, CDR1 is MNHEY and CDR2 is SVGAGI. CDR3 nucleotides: TGTGCCAGCAAGACACAGAGTAACTATGGCTACACCTTC. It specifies CASKTQSNYGYTF.

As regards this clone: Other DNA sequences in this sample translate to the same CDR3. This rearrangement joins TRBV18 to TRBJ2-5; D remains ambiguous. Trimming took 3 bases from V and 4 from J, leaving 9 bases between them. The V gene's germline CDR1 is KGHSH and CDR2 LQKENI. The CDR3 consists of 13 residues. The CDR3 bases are TGTGCCAGCTCACCCCCGGTCTTAGAGACCCAGTACTTC. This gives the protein CASSPPVLETQYF.

DNA of the CDR3: TGTGCCAGCAGCTTAGAATACTTGAGGGAGGGTGATGGCTACACCTTC. The encoded protein is CASSLEYLREGDGYTF. The V and J genes are TRBV7-8 and TRBJ1-2; D gene ambiguous. V lost 1 base, J lost 6 bases, and 18 bases lay in between. This CDR3 region has 16 residues. Germline CDR1 reads SGHVS; CDR2 reads FQNEAQ.

The CDR3 sequence: CASSVPLASDTGELFF. The DNA of the CDR3 is TGTGCCAGCAGCGTCCCTCTAGCGTCCGACACCGGGGAGCTGTTTTTT. The V call is TRBV9, the J call TRBJ2-2; a possible D gene is TRBD2 (6 bases). Germline V lookup: CDR1 SGDLS, CDR2 YYNGEE. The CDR3 runs 16 residues. Trimming took off 2 bases at V and 3 bases at J, with 14 bases between the two ends.

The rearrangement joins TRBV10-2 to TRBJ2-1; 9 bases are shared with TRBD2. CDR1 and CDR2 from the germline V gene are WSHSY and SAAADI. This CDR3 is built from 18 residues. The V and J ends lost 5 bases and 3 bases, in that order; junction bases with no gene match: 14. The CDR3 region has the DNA TGCGCCAGCAGTACCCACAGGGGCGGGGGGGCGGACTACAATGAGCAGTTCTTC. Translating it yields CASSTHRGGGADYNEQFF.

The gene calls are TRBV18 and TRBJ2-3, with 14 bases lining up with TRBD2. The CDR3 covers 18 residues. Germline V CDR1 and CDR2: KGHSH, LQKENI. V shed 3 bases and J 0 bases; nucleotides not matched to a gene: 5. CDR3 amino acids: CASSPGLAGALSTDTQYF. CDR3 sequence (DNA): TGTGCCAGCTCACCGGGACTAGCGGGGGCTCTTAGCACAGATACGCAGTATTTT. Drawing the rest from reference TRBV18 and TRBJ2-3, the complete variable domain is NAGVMQNPRHLVRRRGQEARLRCSPMKGHSHVYWYRQLPEEGLKFMVYLQKENIIDESGMPKERFSAEFPKEGPSILRIQQVVRGDSAAYFCASSPGLAGALSTDTQYFGPGTRLTVL.

The CDR3 reads CASSWEYRGPETQYF. The CDR3 DNA is TGTGCCAGCAGCTGGGAGTACAGGGGCCCCGAGACCCAGTACTTC. The chain uses TRBV5-4 and TRBJ2-5; 7 positions agree with TRBD1. Germline-derived CDR1 and CDR2 are SGHNT and YYREEE (reference sequence). With V trimmed by 3 bases and J by 5 bases, 10 bases remained unmatched. The CDR3 consists of 15 residues.

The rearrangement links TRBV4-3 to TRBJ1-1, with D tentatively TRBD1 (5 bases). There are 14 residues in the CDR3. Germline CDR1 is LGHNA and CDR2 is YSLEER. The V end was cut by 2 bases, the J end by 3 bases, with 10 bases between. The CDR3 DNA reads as TGCGCCAGCAGCCAACAGGGATGGGACACTGAAGCTTTCTTT. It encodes CASSQQGWDTEAFF.

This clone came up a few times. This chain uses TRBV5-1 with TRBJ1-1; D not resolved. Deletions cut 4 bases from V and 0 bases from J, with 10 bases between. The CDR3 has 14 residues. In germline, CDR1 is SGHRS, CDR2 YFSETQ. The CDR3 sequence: CASSPRAVNTEAFF. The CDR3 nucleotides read TGCGCCAGCAGCCCGAGAGCGGTGAACACTGAAGCTTTCTTT.

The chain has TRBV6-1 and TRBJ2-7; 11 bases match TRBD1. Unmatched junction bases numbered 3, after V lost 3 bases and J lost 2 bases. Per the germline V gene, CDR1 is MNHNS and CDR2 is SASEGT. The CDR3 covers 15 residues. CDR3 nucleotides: TGTGCCAGCAGTGACCCGGGACAGGGGGCCTACGAGCAGTACGTC. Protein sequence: CASSDPGQGAYEQYV.